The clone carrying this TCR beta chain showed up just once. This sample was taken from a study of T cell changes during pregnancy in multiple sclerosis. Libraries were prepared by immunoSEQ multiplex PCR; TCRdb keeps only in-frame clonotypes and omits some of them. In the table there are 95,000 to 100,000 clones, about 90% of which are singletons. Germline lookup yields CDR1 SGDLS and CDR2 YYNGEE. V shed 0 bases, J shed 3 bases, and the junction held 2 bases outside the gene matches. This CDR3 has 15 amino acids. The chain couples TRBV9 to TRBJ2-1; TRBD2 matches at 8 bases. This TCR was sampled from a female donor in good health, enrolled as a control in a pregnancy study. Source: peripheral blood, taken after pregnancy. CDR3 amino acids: CASSVGTSIYNEQFF. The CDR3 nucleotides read TGTGCCAGCAGCGTAGGGACTAGCATCTACAATGAGCAGTTCTTC.